Reported below is one T cell receptor beta chain. Antigen unknown. The record originates from a study of shared clonotypes between healthy human individuals. Naive CD8 cells lacked CD45RO, underwent positive selection for CCR7 and left out terminally differentiated effector memory CD45RA+ cells. Overall study results and limits: Among the subsets, naive ones generally showed larger estimated richness than memory ones. It was observed that roughly 5.5% of naive CD4 clonotypes were shared across several donors.

Deep was the level used in running the assay. Data came from immunoSEQ multiplex PCR; TCRdb stores just in-frame clones and leaves some out. The sample includes 1.5 million to 2.5 million clones, just under 95% of them seen just once. This receptor was identified in a man aged 18 to 30 in good health. The sequencing input was naive CD8+ T cells sorted from blood.

CDR3: CASSEGRGGPSYEQYF. The DNA of the CDR3 is TGTGCCAGCAGTGAAGGCCGGGGGGGGCCCTCCTACGAGCAGTACTTC. The rearrangement joins TRBV2 to TRBJ2-7; TRBD2 matches 8 bases. V was clipped by 1 base and J by 0 bases; unmatched bases: 5. Germline values: CDR1 SNHLY, CDR2 FYNNEI. The CDR3 is 16 amino acids.